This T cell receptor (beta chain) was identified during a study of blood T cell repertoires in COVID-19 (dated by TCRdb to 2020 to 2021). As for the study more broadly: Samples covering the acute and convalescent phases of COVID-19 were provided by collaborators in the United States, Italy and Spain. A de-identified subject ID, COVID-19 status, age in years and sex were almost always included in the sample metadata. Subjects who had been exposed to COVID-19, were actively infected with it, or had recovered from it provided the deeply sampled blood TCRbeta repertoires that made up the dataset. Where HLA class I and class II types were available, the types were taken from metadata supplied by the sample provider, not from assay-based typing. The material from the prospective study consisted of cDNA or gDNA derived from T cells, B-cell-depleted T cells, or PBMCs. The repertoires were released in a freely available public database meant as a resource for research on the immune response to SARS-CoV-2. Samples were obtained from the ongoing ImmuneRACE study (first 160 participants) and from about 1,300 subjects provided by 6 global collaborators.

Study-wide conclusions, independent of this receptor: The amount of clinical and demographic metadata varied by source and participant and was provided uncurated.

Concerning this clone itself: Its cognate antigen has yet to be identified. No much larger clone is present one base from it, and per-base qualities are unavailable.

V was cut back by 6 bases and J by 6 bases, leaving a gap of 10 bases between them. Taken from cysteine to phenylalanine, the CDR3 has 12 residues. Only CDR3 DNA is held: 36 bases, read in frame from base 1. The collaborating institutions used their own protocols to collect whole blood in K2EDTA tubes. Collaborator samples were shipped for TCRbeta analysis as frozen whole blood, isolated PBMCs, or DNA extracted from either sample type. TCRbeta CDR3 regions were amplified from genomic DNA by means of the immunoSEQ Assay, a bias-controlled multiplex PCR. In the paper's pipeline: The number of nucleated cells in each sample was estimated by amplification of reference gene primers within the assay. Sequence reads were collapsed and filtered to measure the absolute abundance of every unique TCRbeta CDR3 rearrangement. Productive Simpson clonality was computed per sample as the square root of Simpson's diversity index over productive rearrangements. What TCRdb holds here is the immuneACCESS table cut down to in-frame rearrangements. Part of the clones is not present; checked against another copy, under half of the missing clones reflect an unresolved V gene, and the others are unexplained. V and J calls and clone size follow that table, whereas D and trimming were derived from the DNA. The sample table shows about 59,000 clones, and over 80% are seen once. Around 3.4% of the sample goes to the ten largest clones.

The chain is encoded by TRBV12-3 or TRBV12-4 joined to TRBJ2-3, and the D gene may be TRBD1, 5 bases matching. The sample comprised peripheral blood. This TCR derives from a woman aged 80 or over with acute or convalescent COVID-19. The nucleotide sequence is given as TGTGCCAGCAGCCGGGCAGGGGATACGCAGTATTTT. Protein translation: CASSRAGDTQYF.